The text below deals with one T cell receptor (beta chain). These data originate in a study of shared clonotypes between healthy human individuals. CD4+ cells were split into CD45RA+ naive and CD45RA-negative memory subsets. Looked up from germline, CDR1 is MNHNY and CDR2 is SVGAGI (reference sequence). The CDR3 runs 13 residues. The J segment lost 4 bases and the V segment lost 9 bases, leaving 8 bases of the junction unmatched. Investigators spread the genomic DNA of each subset evenly over several immunoSEQ plates. The data were produced by immunoSEQ multiplex PCR, yet TCRdb's version contains in-frame clones alone and is incomplete. The sample lists approximately 1.5 million clones, 98% occurring once.

This receptor was identified in a man aged 25-40 years in good health. The chain joins TRBV6-6 to TRBJ1-1; 7 bases match TRBD1. Material: naive CD4+ T cells sorted from blood. Sample subset: CD45RA+ positively selected. The CDR3: CASEGGSGTEAFF. The CDR3 DNA reads as TGTGCCAGTGAAGGGGGCTCTGGCACTGAAGCTTTCTTT.